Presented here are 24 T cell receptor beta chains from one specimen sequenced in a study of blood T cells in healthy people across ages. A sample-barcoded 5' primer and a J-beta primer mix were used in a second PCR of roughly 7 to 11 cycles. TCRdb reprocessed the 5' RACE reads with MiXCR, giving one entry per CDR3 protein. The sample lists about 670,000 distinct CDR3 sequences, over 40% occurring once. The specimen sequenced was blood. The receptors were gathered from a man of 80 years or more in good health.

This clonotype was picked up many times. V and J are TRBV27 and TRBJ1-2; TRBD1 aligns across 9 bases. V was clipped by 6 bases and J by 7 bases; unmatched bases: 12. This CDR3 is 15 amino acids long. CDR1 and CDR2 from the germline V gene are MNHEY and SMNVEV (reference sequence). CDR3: CASRDNRGLAGGYTF. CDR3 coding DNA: TGTGCCAGCAGAGATAACAGGGGGCTTGCGGGTGGCTACACCTTC.

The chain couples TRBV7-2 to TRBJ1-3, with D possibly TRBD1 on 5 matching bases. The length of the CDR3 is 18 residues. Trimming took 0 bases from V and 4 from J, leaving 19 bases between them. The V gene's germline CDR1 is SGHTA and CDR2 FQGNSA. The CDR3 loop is CASSLAGAQGGGGNTIYF. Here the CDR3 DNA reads TGTGCCAGCAGCTTAGCGGGCGCCCAGGGTGGTGGCGGAAACACCATATATTTT. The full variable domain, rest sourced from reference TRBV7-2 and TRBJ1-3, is GAGVSQSPSNKVTEKGKDVELRCDPISGHTALYWYRQSLGQGLEFLIYFQGNSAPDKSGLPSDRFSAERTGGSVSTLTIQRTQQEDSAVYLCASSLAGAQGGGGNTIYFGEGSWLTVV.

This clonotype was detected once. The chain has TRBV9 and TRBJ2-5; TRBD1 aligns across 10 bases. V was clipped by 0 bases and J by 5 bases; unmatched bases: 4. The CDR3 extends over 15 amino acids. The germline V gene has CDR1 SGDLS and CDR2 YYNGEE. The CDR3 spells CASSVETGQGETQYF. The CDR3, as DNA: TGTGCCAGCAGCGTAGAAACGGGACAGGGGGAGACCCAGTACTTC.

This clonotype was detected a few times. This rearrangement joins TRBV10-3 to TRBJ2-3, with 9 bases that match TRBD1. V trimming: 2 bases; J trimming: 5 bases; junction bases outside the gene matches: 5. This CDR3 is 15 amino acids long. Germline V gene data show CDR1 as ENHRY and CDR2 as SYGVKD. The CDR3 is CAISEPQGARDTQYF. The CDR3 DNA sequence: TGTGCCATCAGTGAGCCACAGGGGGCGAGAGATACGCAGTATTTT.

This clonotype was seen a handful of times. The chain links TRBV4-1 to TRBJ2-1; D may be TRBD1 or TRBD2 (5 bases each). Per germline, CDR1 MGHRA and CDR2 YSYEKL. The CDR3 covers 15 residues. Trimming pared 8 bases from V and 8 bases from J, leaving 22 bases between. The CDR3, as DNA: TGCGCCAGCCGAAATCCGGGACGGTCAGTCGATGAGCAGTTCTTC. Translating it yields CASRNPGRSVDEQFF.

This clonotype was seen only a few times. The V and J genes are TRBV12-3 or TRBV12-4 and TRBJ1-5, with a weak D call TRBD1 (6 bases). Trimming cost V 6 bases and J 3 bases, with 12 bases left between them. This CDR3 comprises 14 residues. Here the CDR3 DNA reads TGTGCCAGCAGCCGAACAGGGTTCAATCAGCCCCAGCATTTT. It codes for CASSRTGFNQPQHF.

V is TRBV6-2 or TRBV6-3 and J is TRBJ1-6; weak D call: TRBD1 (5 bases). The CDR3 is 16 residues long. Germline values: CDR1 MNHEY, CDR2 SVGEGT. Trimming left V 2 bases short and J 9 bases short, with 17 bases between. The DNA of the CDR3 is TGTGCCAGCAGTTACGCCCACAGCGGGGCTCGTTCACCCCTCCACTTT. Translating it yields CASSYAHSGARSPLHF.

CDR3 loop: CASSYAIRTIEQFF. The DNA for the CDR3 is TGTGCCAGCAGTTACGCGATTCGAACGATTGAGCAGTTCTTC. V is TRBV6-2 or TRBV6-3 and J is TRBJ2-1; D is undetermined. V was cut by 2 bases and J by 9 bases, with 14 bases left in between. The germline V gene encodes CDR1 MNHEY and CDR2 SVGEGT. The CDR3 covers 14 residues.

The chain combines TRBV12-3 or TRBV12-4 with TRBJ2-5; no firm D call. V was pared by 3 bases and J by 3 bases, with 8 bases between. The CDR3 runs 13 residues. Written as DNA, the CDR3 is TGTGCCAGCAGTTTGGATGCAGAAGAGACCCAGTACTTC. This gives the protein CASSLDAEETQYF.

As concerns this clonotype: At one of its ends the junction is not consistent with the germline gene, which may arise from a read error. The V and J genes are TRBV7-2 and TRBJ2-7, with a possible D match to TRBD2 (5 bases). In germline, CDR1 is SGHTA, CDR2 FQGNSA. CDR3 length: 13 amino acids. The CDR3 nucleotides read TGTGCCAGCAGCATAGCGAGGCGGGACGAGCAGTACTTC. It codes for CASSIARRDEQYF.

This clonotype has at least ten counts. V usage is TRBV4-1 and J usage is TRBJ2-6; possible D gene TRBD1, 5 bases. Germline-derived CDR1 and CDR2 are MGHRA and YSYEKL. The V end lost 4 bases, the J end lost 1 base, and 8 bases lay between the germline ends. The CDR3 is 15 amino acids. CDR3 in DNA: TGCGCCAGCAGCCCTGACAGATCTGGGGCCAACGTCCTGACTTTC. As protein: CASSPDRSGANVLTF.

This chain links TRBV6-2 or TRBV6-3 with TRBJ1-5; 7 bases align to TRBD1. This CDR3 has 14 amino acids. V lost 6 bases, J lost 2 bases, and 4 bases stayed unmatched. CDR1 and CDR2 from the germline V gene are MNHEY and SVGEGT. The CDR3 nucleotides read TGTGCCAGCAGGACAGGGTACGGCAATCAGCCCCAGCATTTT. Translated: CASRTGYGNQPQHF.

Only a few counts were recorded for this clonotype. The CDR3 is CASSRDQSTDTQYF. The CDR3 DNA follows: TGTGCCAGCAGCCGGGACCAGAGCACAGATACGCAGTATTTT. This chain uses TRBV7-9 with TRBJ2-3; D may correspond to TRBD1 or TRBD2 (5 bases each). The V end was cut by 5 bases, the J end by 0 bases, with 9 bases between. The CDR3 totals 14 residues. Germline V gives CDR1 SEHNR, CDR2 FQNEAQ (reference sequence).

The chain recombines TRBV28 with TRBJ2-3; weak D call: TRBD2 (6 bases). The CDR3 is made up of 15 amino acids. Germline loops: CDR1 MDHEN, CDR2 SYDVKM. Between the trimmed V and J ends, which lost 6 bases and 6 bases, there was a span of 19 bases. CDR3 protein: CASRRSGEGLDTQYF. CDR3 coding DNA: TGTGCCAGCAGGCGCTCGGGCGAGGGACTGGATACGCAGTATTTT.

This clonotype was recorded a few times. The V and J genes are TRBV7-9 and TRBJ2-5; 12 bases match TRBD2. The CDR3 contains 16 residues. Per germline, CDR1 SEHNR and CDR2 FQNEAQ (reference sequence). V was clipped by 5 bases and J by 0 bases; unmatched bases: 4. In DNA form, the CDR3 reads TGTGCCAGCAGCCATCGGACTAGCGGGAACCAAGAGACCCAGTACTTC. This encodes CASSHRTSGNQETQYF.

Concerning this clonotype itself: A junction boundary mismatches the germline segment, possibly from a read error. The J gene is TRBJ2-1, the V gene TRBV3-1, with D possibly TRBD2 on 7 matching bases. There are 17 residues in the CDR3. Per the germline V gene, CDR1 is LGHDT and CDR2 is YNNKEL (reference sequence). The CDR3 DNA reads TGTGCCGGCAGCCAAGACCCGTACGCGGGGGCCAACAATGAGCAGTTCTTC. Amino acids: CAGSQDPYAGANNEQFF.

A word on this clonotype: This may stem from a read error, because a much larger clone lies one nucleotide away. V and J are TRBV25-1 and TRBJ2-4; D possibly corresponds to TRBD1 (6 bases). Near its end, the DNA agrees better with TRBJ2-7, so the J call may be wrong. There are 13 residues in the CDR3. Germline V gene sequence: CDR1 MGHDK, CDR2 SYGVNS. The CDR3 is CASSGTGTDEQYF. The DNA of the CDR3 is TGTGCCAGCAGTGGTACAGGGACCGACGAGCAGTACTTC.

The CDR3 coding sequence is TGTGCCACCAGCAGAGAGGGGCAGGGCCAGAACTATGGCTACACCTTC. Amino acids: CATSREGQGQNYGYTF. The chain carries TRBV15 and TRBJ1-2, with D tentatively TRBD1 (5 bases). V lost 0 bases and J lost 2, with 13 bases in between. The CDR3 has 16 amino acids. Germline V gene data show CDR1 as LNHNV and CDR2 as YYDKDF (reference sequence).

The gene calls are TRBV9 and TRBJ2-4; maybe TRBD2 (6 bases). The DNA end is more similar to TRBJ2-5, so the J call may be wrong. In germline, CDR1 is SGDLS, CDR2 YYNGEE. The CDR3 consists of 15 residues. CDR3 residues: CASSVAVGGLETQYF. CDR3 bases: TGTGCCAGCAGCGTAGCAGTGGGAGGTTTGGAGACCCAGTACTTC.

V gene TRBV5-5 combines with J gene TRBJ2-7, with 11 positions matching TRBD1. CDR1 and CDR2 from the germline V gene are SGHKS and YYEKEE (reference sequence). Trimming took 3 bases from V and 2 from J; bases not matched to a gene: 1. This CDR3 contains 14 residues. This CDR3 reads CASSWGQGAYEQYF. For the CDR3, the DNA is TGTGCCAGCAGCTGGGGACAGGGGGCCTACGAGCAGTACTTC. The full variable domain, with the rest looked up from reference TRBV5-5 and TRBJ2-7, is DAGVTQSPTHLIKTRGQQVTLRCSPISGHKSVSWYQQVLGQGPQFIFQYYEKEERGRGNFPDRFSARQFPNYSSELNVNALLLGDSALYLCASSWGQGAYEQYFGPGTRLTVT.

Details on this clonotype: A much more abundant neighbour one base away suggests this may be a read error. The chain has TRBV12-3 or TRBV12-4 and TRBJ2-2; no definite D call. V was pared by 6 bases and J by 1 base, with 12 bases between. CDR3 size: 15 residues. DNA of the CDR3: TGTGCCAGCAGCCCTATCGCCCTGAACACCGGGGAGCTGTTTTTT. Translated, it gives CASSPIALNTGELFF.

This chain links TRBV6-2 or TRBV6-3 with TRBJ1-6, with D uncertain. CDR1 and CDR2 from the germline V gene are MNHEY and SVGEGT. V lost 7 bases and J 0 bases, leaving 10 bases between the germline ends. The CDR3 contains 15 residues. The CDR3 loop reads CASTKQSSYNSPLHF. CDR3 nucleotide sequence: TGTGCCAGCACCAAGCAGAGCTCCTATAATTCACCCCTCCACTTT.

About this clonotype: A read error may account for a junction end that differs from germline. CDR3 nucleotides: TGCACCAGCAGCCAAGATTGGGCAAGCCCCCAAGAGACCCAGTTCTTC. Its translation: CTSSQDWASPQETQFF. The rearrangement uses TRBV4-3 and TRBJ2-1, with D hard to call. The CDR3 is 16 amino acids. Germline V gives CDR1 LGHNA, CDR2 YSLEER.

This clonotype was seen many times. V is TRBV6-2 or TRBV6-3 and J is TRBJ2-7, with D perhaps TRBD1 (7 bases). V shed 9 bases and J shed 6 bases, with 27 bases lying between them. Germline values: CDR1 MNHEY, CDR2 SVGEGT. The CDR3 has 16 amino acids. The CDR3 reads CASTSPGGTTSGEQYF. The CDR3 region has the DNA TGTGCCAGTACTTCCCCAGGGGGGACCACCTCCGGCGAGCAGTACTTC.